Each of the 10 T cell receptor beta chains below was sequenced from the same sample in a study of OX40 agonist ivuxolimab in advanced cancers. Measured with immunoSEQ multiplex PCR; TCRdb has only the in-frame clones, and not every one. The sample has about 74,000 clones, approximately 81% seen once. The material sequenced was CD4+ or CD8+ T cells sorted from blood, taken in a trial of the OX40 agonist ivuxolimab. Receptors originate from an adult with an advanced solid tumor such as melanoma, head and neck, liver or kidney cancer.

The CDR3 reads CASSQARSAEGGELFF. CDR3 DNA sequence: TGCGCCAGCAGCCAAGCCCGATCCGCGGAGGGGGGGGAGCTGTTTTTT. The gene calls are TRBV4-1 and TRBJ2-2; D is possibly TRBD2 (6 bases). The CDR3 totals 16 residues. Trimming cost V 1 base and J 8 bases, with 17 bases left between them. Germline CDR1 MGHRA, CDR2 YSYEKL.

This chain joins TRBV4-1 and TRBJ1-2, with D hard to call. This CDR3 region has 16 residues. The V gene's germline CDR1 is MGHRA and CDR2 YSYEKL. Deletions cut 0 bases from V and 2 bases from J, with 13 bases between. The CDR3 protein is CASSQEVRGRNYGYTF. CDR3 bases: TGCGCCAGCAGCCAAGAGGTTCGCGGCAGGAACTATGGCTACACCTTC.

V and J are TRBV7-9 and TRBJ2-2; 12 nucleotides agree with TRBD2. CDR3 length equals 19 residues. V was pared by 0 bases and J by 0 bases, with 5 bases of the junction left unmatched. From germline, CDR1 is SEHNR and CDR2 FQNEAQ (reference sequence). In DNA, the CDR3 is TGTGCCAGCAGCTTAGCTACTGGACTAGCGGGATCGAACACCGGGGAGCTGTTTTTT. Translation gives CASSLATGLAGSNTGELFF. The full variable domain, in which reference TRBV7-9 and TRBJ2-2 provide the parts outside the CDR3, is DTGVSQNPRHKITKRGQNVTFRCDPISEHNRLYWYRQTLGQGPEFLTYFQNEAQLEKSRLLSDRFSAERPKGSFSTLEIQRTEQGDSAMYLCASSLATGLAGSNTGELFFGEGSRLTVL.

The chain couples TRBV2 to TRBJ1-2; maybe TRBD1 (5 bases). The CDR3 runs to 13 residues. Germline V gene lookup returns CDR1 SNHLY and CDR2 FYNNEI. The ends were cut back, 5 bases at V and 8 bases at J, with 15 bases in the middle. The CDR3 is CASSRTLRGGYTF. The CDR3 DNA follows: TGTGCCAGCAGTAGGACACTTCGGGGAGGCTACACCTTC.

This rearrangement joins TRBV28 to TRBJ2-4; D gene ambiguous. Trimming removed 4 bases at V and 2 bases at J, with 15 bases between. This CDR3 region has 16 residues. CDR1 and CDR2 (germline): MDHEN, SYDVKM. The CDR3 coding sequence is TGTGCCAGCAGTTCCGGCCAAGAAGTTACCAAAAACATTCAGTACTTC. It yields the protein CASSSGQEVTKNIQYF.

The CDR3 bases are TGCAGTGCTCTATTCGACTACGAGCAGTACTTC. The encoded protein is CSALFDYEQYF. The chain has TRBV20-1 and TRBJ2-7; D ambiguous. Trimming pared 5 bases from V and 3 bases from J, leaving 8 bases between. CDR1 and CDR2 (germline): DFQATT, SNEGSKA (reference sequence). This CDR3 spans 11 amino acids.

This sequence joins TRBV11-2 and TRBJ2-7; D gene unclear. V lost 4 bases to trimming and J lost 2 bases, with 18 bases between them. Germline loops: CDR1 SGHAT, CDR2 FQNNGV. The CDR3 sequence is 16 residues long. CDR3 nucleotide sequence: TGTGCCAGCAGCTCGTACCATTCGGGCAGAACCTACGAGCAGTACTTC. This gives the protein CASSSYHSGRTYEQYF.

The V call is TRBV9, the J call TRBJ2-1; a possible D gene is TRBD2 (6 bases). From germline, CDR1 is SGDLS and CDR2 YYNGEE. V was pared by 4 bases and J by 0 bases, with 14 bases between. The CDR3 extends over 16 amino acids. DNA of the CDR3: TGTGCCAGCAGCCCCAACGCGGGACGCTCCTACAATGAGCAGTTCTTC. Its translation: CASSPNAGRSYNEQFF.

The genes are TRBV19 and TRBJ2-5; 9 bases line up with TRBD2. In germline, CDR1 is LNHDA, CDR2 SQIVND (reference sequence). V was pared by 5 bases and J by 0 bases, with 7 bases of the junction left unmatched. The CDR3 consists of 16 residues. This CDR3 reads CASSSRLAVYQETQYF. CDR3 bases: TGTGCCAGTAGTTCCCGACTAGCGGTGTACCAAGAGACCCAGTACTTC.

The chain employs TRBV12-5 and TRBJ2-1; TRBD2 agrees at 11 bases. From germline, CDR1 is LGHNT and CDR2 FRNRAP. The J segment lost 13 bases and the V segment lost 1 base, leaving 6 bases of the junction unmatched. This CDR3 has 14 amino acids. The CDR3, as DNA: TGTGCTAGTGGTTTGGGACTAGCGGGGAGGGTACAGTTCTTC. Its translation: CASGLGLAGRVQFF.